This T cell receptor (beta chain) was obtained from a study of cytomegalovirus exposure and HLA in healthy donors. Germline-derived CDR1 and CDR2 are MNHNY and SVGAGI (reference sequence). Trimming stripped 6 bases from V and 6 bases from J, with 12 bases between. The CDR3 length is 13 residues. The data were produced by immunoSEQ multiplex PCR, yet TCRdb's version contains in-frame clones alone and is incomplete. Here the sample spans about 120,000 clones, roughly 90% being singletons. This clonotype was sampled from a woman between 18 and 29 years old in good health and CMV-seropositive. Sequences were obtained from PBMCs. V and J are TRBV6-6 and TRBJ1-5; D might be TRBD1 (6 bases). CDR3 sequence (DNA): TGTGCCAGCAGACCCCTGGACAGTCAGCCCCAGCATTTT. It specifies CASRPLDSQPQHF.